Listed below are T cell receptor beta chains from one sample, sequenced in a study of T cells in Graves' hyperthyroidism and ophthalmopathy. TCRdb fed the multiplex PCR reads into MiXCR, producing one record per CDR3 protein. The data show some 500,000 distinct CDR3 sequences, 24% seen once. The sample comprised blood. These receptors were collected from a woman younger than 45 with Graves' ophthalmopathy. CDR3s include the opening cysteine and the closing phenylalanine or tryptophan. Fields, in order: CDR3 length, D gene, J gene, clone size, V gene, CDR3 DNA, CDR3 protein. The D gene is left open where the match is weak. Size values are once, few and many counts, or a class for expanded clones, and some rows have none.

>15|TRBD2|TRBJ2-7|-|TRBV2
TGTGCCAGCAGGGCTCAGCGGGGGGGGTCCTACGAGCAGTACTTC
CASRAQRGGSYEQYF
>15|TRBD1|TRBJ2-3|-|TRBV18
TGTGCCAGCTCACTACAGGGGGCTTACACAGATACGCAGTATTTT
CASSLQGAYTDTQYF
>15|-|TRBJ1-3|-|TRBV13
TGTGCCAGCAGCTTGGTAGGAGGCGCTGGAAACACCATATATTTT
CASSLVGGAGNTIYF
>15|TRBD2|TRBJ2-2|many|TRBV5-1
TGCGCCAGCAGAAACGGGGGGGACAACACCGGGGAGCTGTTTTTT
CASRNGGDNTGELFF
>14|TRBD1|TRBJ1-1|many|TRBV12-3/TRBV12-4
TGTGCCAGCAGCCGACAGGGAGGCGAGACTGAAGCTTTCTTT
CASSRQGGETEAFF
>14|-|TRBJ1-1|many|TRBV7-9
TGTGCCAGCAGCTTAGGGGATATTGGCACTGAAGCTTTCTTT
CASSLGDIGTEAFF
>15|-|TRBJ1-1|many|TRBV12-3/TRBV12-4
TGTGCCAGCAGTTTGTATTGGCCGCGGAACACTGAAGCTTTCTTT
CASSLYWPRNTEAFF
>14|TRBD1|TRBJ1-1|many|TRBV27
TGTGCCAGCACCGACCCGGGACAGGGTAATGAAGCTTTCTTT
CASTDPGQGNEAFF
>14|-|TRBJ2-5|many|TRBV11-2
TGTGCCAGCAGCTTAGTCGGCAGCCAAGAGACCCAGTACTTC
CASSLVGSQETQYF
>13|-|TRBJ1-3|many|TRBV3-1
TGTGCCAGCAGCCCCGGACAGCACAACACCATATATTTT
CASSPGQHNTIYF
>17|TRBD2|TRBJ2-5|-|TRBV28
TGTGCCAGCAGTTTAATCTTTGGGACTAGCGTTGCAAAGACCCAGTACTTC
CASSLIFGTSVAKTQYF
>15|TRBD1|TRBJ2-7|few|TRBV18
TGTGCCAGCTCACCCCTAAGGACAGGGTGGGTCGAGCAGTACTTC
CASSPLRTGWVEQYF
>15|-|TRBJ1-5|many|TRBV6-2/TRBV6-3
TGTGCCAGCAGTTACGGGTCAGGCGACAATCAGCCCCAGCATTTT
CASSYGSGDNQPQHF
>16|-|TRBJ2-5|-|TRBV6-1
TGTGCCAGCAGCGTAGGCGGTAGAGGGTACCAAGAGACCCAGTACTTC
CASSVGGRGYQETQYF
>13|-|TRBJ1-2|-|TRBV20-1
TGCAGTGCACGGGCGGTTGGAGACTATGGCTACACCTTC
CSARAVGDYGYTF
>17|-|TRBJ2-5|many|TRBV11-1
TGTGCCAGCAGCTTAGTGGTGGGCTACTCAGGCCAAGAGACCCAGTACTTC
CASSLVVGYSGQETQYF
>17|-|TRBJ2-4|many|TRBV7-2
TGTGCCAGCAGCTCCACAGGGTTGAGGGACTCCAAAAACATTCAGTACTTC
CASSSTGLRDSKNIQYF
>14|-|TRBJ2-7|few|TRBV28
TGTGCCAGCATCCCCCAGGGGGGGTACTACGAGCAGTACTTC
CASIPQGGYYEQYF
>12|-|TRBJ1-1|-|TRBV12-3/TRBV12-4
TGTGCCAGCAGTTTAGGGGCCACTGAAGCTTGCTTT
CASSLGATEACF
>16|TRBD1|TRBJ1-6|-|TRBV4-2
TGTGCCAGCAGCCAAACCTCGGACAGGGTGGATTCACCCCTCCACTTT
CASSQTSDRVDSPLHF